This T cell receptor (beta chain) was sequenced in a study of blood T cell repertoires in COVID-19. Study details: Samples of COVID-19 (acute and convalescent) were obtained from the United States, Italy and Spain. The cDNA or gDNA used as material had been derived from T cells, B-cell-depleted T cells, or PBMCs.

CDR1 is LNHDA, CDR2 SQIVND, per germline (reference sequence). The CDR3 spans 15 residues. Trimming shortened V by 1 base and J by 2 bases, and 12 bases separated the two germline ends. Per the study methods: Reference gene primer amplification gave estimated nucleated cell counts. Repertoires were generated with immunoSEQ multiplex PCR, while TCRdb's copy carries only in-frame clones and drops some. The V and J calls and clone size come from that table; D and trimming were worked out from the DNA. This table has over 60,000 clones, over 75% appearing once. Material: peripheral blood. The clonotype comes from a man aged 65 to 79 with active or convalescent COVID-19. The V call is TRBV19, the J call TRBJ2-7; D may be TRBD1 (5 bases). The CDR3 reads CASSIVLADTYEQYF. For the CDR3, the DNA is TGTGCCAGTAGTATAGTGCTCGCGGACACCTACGAGCAGTACTTC.